These 30 T cell receptor beta chains were sequenced from one sample in a study of cytomegalovirus exposure and HLA in healthy donors. The repertoire was sequenced with immunoSEQ multiplex PCR; TCRdb's copy has only in-frame clones and lacks some. The sample lists fewer than 250,000 clones, 65% to 85% seen once, with more than 13% in the top ten. Sample: PBMCs. The receptors derive from a woman aged 25 to 39 in good health and CMV-seropositive.

This clone was detected only a few times. The chain uses TRBV27 and TRBJ2-7, with D possibly matching TRBD2 (6 bases). CDR3 size: 18 residues. Looked up from germline, CDR1 is MNHEY and CDR2 is SMNVEV (reference sequence). V lost 5 bases to trimming and J lost 3 bases, with 26 bases between them. The CDR3 loop reads CASSKSGSGTLIYYEQYF. The CDR3 bases are TGTGCCAGCAGTAAGTCGGGGTCCGGGACTCTAATATACTACGAGCAGTACTTC.

This chain uses TRBV19 with TRBJ1-5; D call uncertain. Germline V gene data show CDR1 as LNHDA and CDR2 as SQIVND (reference sequence). The V end was cut by 6 bases, the J end by 4 bases, with 10 bases between. This CDR3 has 13 amino acids. CDR3 sequence reads: CASRYGLNQPQHF. The CDR3, as DNA: TGTGCCAGTAGGTACGGGCTTAATCAGCCCCAGCATTTT.

The CDR3 protein is CASINYLSEQFF. In nucleotides, the CDR3 is TGTGCCAGCATAAACTATCTCTCTGAGCAGTTCTTC. The chain has TRBV28 and TRBJ2-1; D remains unclear. The CDR3 runs to 12 residues. V lost 7 bases and J lost 9, with 13 bases in between. The germline gives CDR1 MDHEN, CDR2 SYDVKM. Full variable domain (rest looked up from reference TRBV28 and TRBJ2-1): DVKVTQSSRYLVKRTGEKVFLECVQDMDHENMFWYRQDPGLGLRLIYFSYDVKMKEKGDIPEGYSVSREKKERFSLILESASTNQTSMYLCASINYLSEQFFGPGTRLTVL.

The chain recombines TRBV7-3 with TRBJ1-1; D is undetermined. Germline V gives CDR1 SGHTA, CDR2 FQGTGA. Trimming removed 0 bases from V and 1 base from J, with 3 bases in between. The length of the CDR3 is 13 residues. The CDR3 protein is CASSLTPNTEAFF. The CDR3 DNA is TGTGCCAGCAGCTTAACTCCGAACACTGAAGCTTTCTTT.

The CDR3: CATSRDIEGSQHF. The DNA for the CDR3 is TGTGCCACCAGCAGAGATATAGAGGGGTCCCAGCATTTT. The chain combines TRBV15 with TRBJ1-5; tentatively, D is TRBD1 (5 bases). The germline V gene has CDR1 LNHNV and CDR2 YYDKDF (reference sequence). V lost 0 bases to trimming and J lost 11 bases, with 11 bases between them. The CDR3 spans 13 residues.

The genes are TRBV18 and TRBJ2-2, with unresolved D. Germline CDR1 reads KGHSH; CDR2 reads LQKENI. V gave up 2 bases and J gave up 3 bases, with 4 bases separating them. The CDR3 runs to 13 residues. The CDR3 DNA follows: TGTGCCAGCTCACCAAGGGACACCGGGGAGCTGTTTTTT. Its translation: CASSPRDTGELFF.

The V gene is TRBV4-2, the J gene TRBJ1-5; TRBD1 matches at 9 bases. Germline V gene sequence: CDR1 LGHNA, CDR2 YNFKEQ. Unmatched junction bases numbered 8, after V lost 3 bases and J lost 2 bases. This CDR3 is built from 17 residues. CDR3 DNA: TGTGCCAGCAGCCATTTACAGGGGGCGGGCGGCAATCAGCCCCAGCATTTT. Translation gives CASSHLQGAGGNQPQHF.

V usage is TRBV20-1 and J usage is TRBJ1-1; D not resolved. The CDR3 loop spans 11 amino acids. Looked up from germline, CDR1 is DFQATT and CDR2 is SNEGSKA (reference sequence). V shed 8 bases and J shed 2 bases, with 9 bases lying between them. The CDR3 DNA follows: TGCAGTACCGGCGGCAACACTGAAGCTTTCTTT. This codes for CSTGGNTEAFF.

The chain has TRBV5-1 and TRBJ2-7, with D tentatively TRBD2 (5 bases). Germline CDR1 and CDR2: SGHRS and YFSETQ. With 0 bases removed from V and 2 bases from J, the gap between germline ends came to 15 bases. This CDR3 is 16 amino acids long. The CDR3 sequence: CASSLGQNERTYEQYF. CDR3 sequence (DNA): TGCGCCAGCAGCTTGGGGCAGAACGAGCGGACCTACGAGCAGTACTTC. The whole variable domain, remainder taken from reference TRBV5-1 and TRBJ2-7, is KAGVTQTPRYLIKTRGQQVTLSCSPISGHRSVSWYQQTPGQGLQFLFEYFSETQRNKGNFPGRFSGRQFSNSRSEMNVSTLELGDSALYLCASSLGQNERTYEQYFGPGTRLTVT.

The rearrangement uses TRBV9 and TRBJ2-1, with D maybe TRBD2 (6 bases). This CDR3 spans 16 amino acids. Per the germline V gene, CDR1 is SGDLS and CDR2 is YYNGEE. V lost 3 bases to trimming and J lost 10 bases, with 23 bases between them. The CDR3 DNA follows: TGTGCCAGCAGCGGATTAACCCGGGCCCTGGAGGGGGAGCAGTTCTTC. Translating it yields CASSGLTRALEGEQFF.

This clone was found a few times. The rearrangement links TRBV30 to TRBJ1-2; weak D call: TRBD1 (5 bases). Germline V CDR1 and CDR2: GTSNPN, SVGIG (reference sequence). The CDR3 has 13 residues. V dropped 3 bases and J dropped 8 bases, with 16 bases sitting between them. In DNA, the CDR3 is TGTGCCTGGAGCCGTTTGGGGGGGTTCGGCTACACCTTC. Translation: CAWSRLGGFGYTF.

This chain joins TRBV27 and TRBJ2-1, with D perhaps matching TRBD2 (6 bases). The CDR3 contains 13 residues. The V end was cut by 9 bases, the J end by 4 bases, with 13 bases between. Germline CDR1 and CDR2: MNHEY and SMNVEV (reference sequence). The CDR3 is CARAKEGYNEQFF. CDR3 nucleotides: TGTGCCAGGGCCAAGGAGGGGTACAATGAGCAGTTCTTC.

The V gene is TRBV6-1, the J gene TRBJ2-5; 7 bases match TRBD2. Trimming took 6 bases from V and 2 from J; bases not matched to a gene: 3. The CDR3 loop spans 13 amino acids. Germline V gene data show CDR1 as MNHNS and CDR2 as SASEGT. This CDR3 is CASSPAGQETQYF. The CDR3 bases are TGTGCCAGCAGCCCAGCGGGGCAAGAGACCCAGTACTTC.

The chain combines TRBV5-4 with TRBJ2-3, with 8 bases lining up with TRBD2. The trim removed 4 bases at V and 4 bases at J, leaving 2 bases unmatched. Germline V CDR1 and CDR2: SGHNT, YYREEE (reference sequence). The CDR3 runs to 13 residues. This CDR3 is CASSAGRADTQYF. DNA of the CDR3: TGTGCCAGCAGCGCCGGGAGGGCAGATACGCAGTATTTT.

V and J are TRBV4-1 and TRBJ2-3, with 7 bases fitting TRBD2. V gave up 1 base and J gave up 2 bases; unmatched junction bases: 9. In germline, CDR1 is MGHRA, CDR2 YSYEKL. This CDR3 region has 17 residues. The CDR3 spells CASSQGRREKITDTQYF. CDR3 DNA: TGCGCCAGCAGCCAAGGCAGGCGGGAGAAAATCACAGATACGCAGTATTTT.

The chain uses TRBV5-1 and TRBJ1-2; no clear D gene. From germline, CDR1 is SGHRS and CDR2 YFSETQ. Trimming cost V 0 bases and J 0 bases, with 9 bases left between them. The CDR3 is made up of 15 amino acids. Written as DNA, the CDR3 is TGCGCCAGCAGCTTGGCTGTCGGAGCTAACTATGGCTACACCTTC. This translates into CASSLAVGANYGYTF.

This rearrangement joins TRBV10-3 to TRBJ1-1; D perhaps matches TRBD1 (6 bases). The CDR3 runs to 15 residues. V dropped 6 bases and J dropped 5 bases, with 19 bases sitting between them. The germline CDR1 and CDR2 sequences are ENHRY and SYGVKD. CDR3 bases: TGTGCCATCAGCGGGTGGGGGACAAATCCGACTGAAGCTTTCTTT. The encoded protein is CAISGWGTNPTEAFF.

The V and J genes are TRBV19 and TRBJ2-1, with 9 bases fitting TRBD2. V was pared by 3 bases and J by 8 bases, with 17 bases of the junction left unmatched. The CDR3 totals 18 residues. Looked up from germline, CDR1 is LNHDA and CDR2 is SQIVND (reference sequence). The CDR3: CASSISGGRGLSFDEQFF. CDR3 in DNA: TGTGCCAGTAGTATCTCGGGCGGGAGGGGTTTAAGTTTCGATGAGCAGTTCTTC.

This sequence joins TRBV7-8 and TRBJ2-7, with 8 bases lining up with TRBD2. The CDR3 has 16 residues. The V and J ends lost 6 bases and 6 bases, in that order; junction bases with no gene match: 16. The germline gives CDR1 SGHVS, CDR2 FQNEAQ. CDR3 region: CASSTISGSPTREQYF. CDR3 DNA: TGTGCCAGCAGTACAATAAGCGGGAGCCCGACCCGCGAGCAGTACTTC.

V gene TRBV5-4 combines with J gene TRBJ2-2; no firm D call. The germline gives CDR1 SGHNT, CDR2 YYREEE (reference sequence). The ends were cut back, 1 base at V and 5 bases at J, with 12 bases in the middle. The CDR3 length is 15 residues. The CDR3 protein is CASSLQGMETGELFF. The CDR3 bases are TGTGCCAGCAGCTTGCAAGGGATGGAGACCGGGGAGCTGTTTTTT.

This clone has a handful of counts. CDR3 bases: TGCGCCAGCAGTAGCCAGGGTTTCTCTGGAAACACCATATATTTT. It translates to CASSSQGFSGNTIYF. The chain has TRBV5-1 and TRBJ1-3; possible D gene TRBD1, 5 bases. CDR1 is SGHRS, CDR2 YFSETQ, per germline. V lost 5 bases to trimming and J lost 0 bases, with 12 bases between them. There are 15 residues in the CDR3.

This chain links TRBV5-1 with TRBJ2-2; perhaps TRBD1 as D (6 bases). This CDR3 comprises 16 residues. Deletions cut 0 bases from V and 1 base from J, with 10 bases between. CDR1 SGHRS and CDR2 YFSETQ come from the germline V gene. CDR3 residues: CASSLELTGNTGELFF. The DNA of the CDR3 is TGCGCCAGCAGCTTGGAGTTGACAGGGAACACCGGGGAGCTGTTTTTT.

The rearrangement uses TRBV28 and TRBJ1-2; D is perhaps TRBD1 (5 bases). The V end was cut by 4 bases, the J end by 1 base, with 10 bases between. The CDR3 has 14 residues. Germline loops: CDR1 MDHEN, CDR2 SYDVKM. CDR3 in amino acids: CASSSPQDNYGYTF. The CDR3 coding sequence is TGTGCCAGCAGTTCCCCACAGGATAACTATGGCTACACCTTC.

The chain is built from TRBV11-1 and TRBJ2-7; TRBD1 matches at 8 bases. Germline trimming cut 2 bases from V and 1 base from J; bases unmatched to any gene: 7. Looked up from germline, CDR1 is SGHAT and CDR2 is FQDESV (reference sequence). There are 16 residues in the CDR3. The CDR3 loop reads CASSLIVDRASYEQYF. In DNA, the CDR3 is TGTGCCAGCAGCTTAATAGTGGACAGGGCTTCCTACGAGCAGTACTTC.

The CDR3 here is CASSVAAGTASTDTQYF. DNA of the CDR3: TGTGCCAGCAGCGTAGCGGCGGGGACTGCTAGCACAGATACGCAGTATTTT. The chain recombines TRBV9 with TRBJ2-3, with D perhaps TRBD2 (6 bases). Germline V lookup: CDR1 SGDLS, CDR2 YYNGEE. V was trimmed by 0 bases and J by 0 bases, leaving 14 bases between them. The CDR3 runs 17 residues.

V and J are TRBV2 and TRBJ2-7, with 8 positions matching TRBD1. Trimming removed 7 bases from V and 0 bases from J; junction bases left unmatched: 8. The CDR3 is 15 residues long. Germline loops: CDR1 SNHLY, CDR2 FYNNEI. The CDR3 sequence: CASKTRQGSSYEQYF. Here the CDR3 DNA reads TGTGCCAGCAAAACGAGACAGGGGTCCTCCTACGAGCAGTACTTC.

The V call is TRBV6-1, the J call TRBJ2-5; D call uncertain. V was clipped by 5 bases and J by 5 bases, with 12 bases between them. Germline assignment: CDR1 MNHNS and CDR2 SASEGT. The CDR3 has 13 amino acids. The CDR3: CASSPRLVETQYF. Here the CDR3 DNA reads TGTGCCAGCAGTCCCCGCTTGGTGGAGACCCAGTACTTC.

The rearrangement joins TRBV4-2 to TRBJ2-5; the D is unclear. Trimming pared 2 bases from V and 5 bases from J, leaving 12 bases between. The CDR3 loop spans 14 amino acids. Germline CDR1 LGHNA, CDR2 YNFKEQ. The chain's CDR3 is CASSQHSRLETQYF. The CDR3 DNA sequence: TGTGCCAGCAGCCAACACAGCCGGTTGGAGACCCAGTACTTC.

The V and J genes are TRBV5-1 and TRBJ1-1; no clear D. In germline, CDR1 is SGHRS, CDR2 YFSETQ. The CDR3 covers 13 residues. V was shortened by 0 bases and J by 1 base, with 4 bases between the two germline ends. In DNA, the CDR3 is TGCGCCAGCAGCTTGGATACGAACACTGAAGCTTTCTTT. Translated: CASSLDTNTEAFF.

The chain carries TRBV18 and TRBJ1-1; the D is unclear. The CDR3 sequence is 15 residues long. The germline V and J ends were trimmed by 3 bases and 5 bases, with 16 bases remaining between them. Germline values: CDR1 KGHSH, CDR2 LQKENI. The CDR3: CASSPRTELSTEAFF. DNA for the CDR3: TGTGCCAGCTCACCGCGGACGGAGTTGAGTACTGAAGCTTTCTTT.